One sample yielded the 3 T cell receptor beta chains listed below, sequenced in a study of neurological immune-mediated disorders. Time point here: longitudinal time-point 2. TCRdb re-called the 5' RACE reads through MiXCR, storing one row per CDR3 protein. The sample yields more than 30,000 distinct CDR3 sequences, more than 10% seen once. Input material: PBMCs. Receptor source: a woman between 40 and 50 years old in good health.

This clonotype has only a few counts. The chain has TRBV6-1 and TRBJ1-4, with D unclear. CDR1 MNHNS and CDR2 SASEGT come from the germline V gene. The V end lost 0 bases, the J end lost 0 bases, and 8 bases lay between the germline ends. There are 16 residues in the CDR3. The CDR3 sequence is CASSEALSTTNEKLFF. The CDR3 DNA reads as TGTGCCAGCAGTGAAGCGCTCAGCACAACTAATGAAAAACTGTTTTTT.

Many counts were recorded for this clonotype. The chain is built from TRBV12-3 or TRBV12-4 and TRBJ1-5, with a tentative D call TRBD1 (5 bases). The V end lost 3 bases, the J end lost 7 bases, and 10 bases lay between the germline ends. The CDR3 is made up of 13 amino acids. CDR3 nucleotides: TGTGCCAGCAGTTTGGTCCAGGGACAGCCCCAGCATTTT. The encoded protein is CASSLVQGQPQHF.

This clonotype was recorded at least ten times. The genes are TRBV5-1 and TRBJ2-7, with D perhaps given as TRBD1 or TRBD2 (5 bases each). CDR3 length: 14 amino acids. V was pared by 3 bases and J by 2 bases, with 12 bases between. Germline V gene sequence: CDR1 SGHRS, CDR2 YFSETQ. CDR3 sequence: CASSSGTETYEQYF. The CDR3 DNA reads TGCGCCAGCAGCTCTGGGACGGAGACCTACGAGCAGTACTTC.